The rows below give T cell receptor beta chains drawn from one sample of a study of T cells in Graves' hyperthyroidism and ophthalmopathy. Each CDR3 protein gets one entry after TCRdb re-called the multiplex PCR reads with MiXCR. The data contain some 360,000 distinct CDR3 sequences, approximately 15% of them singletons. The specimen was blood. All receptors derive from a woman aged 60-75 years with Graves' hyperthyroidism. CDR3s include the opening cysteine and the closing phenylalanine or tryptophan. The D gene is left open where the match is weak. Rows give clone size only sometimes, using once, few, many, or a class for an expanded clone.

cdr3_aa cdr3_nt d_call j_call v_call clone_size
CASSLVKSHQGDEKLFF TGTGCCAGCAGCTTAGTCAAATCGCATCAGGGGGATGAAAAACTGTTTTTT TRBD1 TRBJ1-4 TRBV7-9 few
CSATNLGAGAGGYTF TGCAGTGCTACCAACTTAGGAGCGGGGGCCGGTGGCTACACCTTC . TRBJ1-2 TRBV20-1 many
CASSSGTQPREQYF TGTGCCAGCAGTTCCGGGACCCAGCCTAGGGAGCAGTACTTC . TRBJ2-7 TRBV28 many
CASKGQGASAFF TGTGCCAGCAAAGGGCAGGGGGCGTCCGCTTTCTTT TRBD1 TRBJ1-1 TRBV28 many
CASSLGGLAGMNQETQYF TGCGCCAGCAGCTTGGGGGGACTAGCGGGGATGAACCAAGAGACCCAGTACTTC TRBD2 TRBJ2-5 TRBV5-1 few
CASSEGGDQYF TGTGCCAGCAGTGAGGGGGGGGACCAGTACTTC TRBD2 TRBJ2-5 TRBV2 many
CASSYGGGHPGGNQPQHF TGTGCCAGCAGTTATGGGGGTGGGCACCCCGGGGGCAATCAGCCCCAGCATTTT . TRBJ1-5 TRBV6-1 many
CSAGASGSTDTQYF TGCAGTGCTGGGGCTAGCGGAAGCACAGATACGCAGTATTTT TRBD2 TRBJ2-3 TRBV20-1 many
CASSLWSPGEQYF TGTGCCAGCAGCTTATGGTCCCCCGGAGAGCAGTACTTC . TRBJ2-7 TRBV11-3 many
CASSPGQATGELFF TGTGCCAGCTCACCGGGACAGGCCACCGGGGAGCTGTTTTTT TRBD1 TRBJ2-2 TRBV18 few
CASSPRTSGQETQYF TGTGCCAGTAGTCCCAGGACTAGTGGACAAGAGACCCAGTACTTC TRBD2 TRBJ2-5 TRBV19 .
CSASGRGPTEAFF TGCAGTGCTAGCGGACGGGGGCCCACTGAAGCTTTCTTT . TRBJ1-1 TRBV20-1 many
CASSLGTGKSYTF TGTGCCAGCAGTTTAGGGACAGGGAAGAGCTACACCTTC TRBD1 TRBJ1-2 TRBV6-1 many
CASSSVDGGNIQYF TGTGCCAGCAGTTCCGTCGATGGGGGAAACATTCAGTACTTC . TRBJ2-4 TRBV28 many
CASSKGLAGVDNEQFF TGTGCCAGCAGCAAAGGCCTAGCGGGAGTCGACAATGAGCAGTTCTTC TRBD2 TRBJ2-1 TRBV7-9 .
CASSWQDGSGGYTF TGTGCCAGCAGCTGGCAGGACGGAAGTGGAGGCTACACCTTC . TRBJ1-2 TRBV9 few
CASSAPGTGDHQPQHF TGTGCCAGCAGTGCCCCCGGGACAGGTGACCATCAGCCCCAGCATTTT TRBD1 TRBJ1-5 TRBV25-1 .
CASGLTPTSSGNTIYF TGTGCCAGCGGGTTGACACCAACGAGCTCTGGAAACACCATATATTTT . TRBJ1-3 TRBV28 .
CASSLGVMNTEAFF TGTGCCAGCAGTTTGGGCGTGATGAACACTGAAGCTTTCTTT . TRBJ1-1 TRBV13 many
CASSQGAGTDTQYF TGTGCCAGCAGCCAGGGGGCCGGCACAGATACGCAGTATTTT TRBD1 TRBJ2-3 TRBV7-9 many